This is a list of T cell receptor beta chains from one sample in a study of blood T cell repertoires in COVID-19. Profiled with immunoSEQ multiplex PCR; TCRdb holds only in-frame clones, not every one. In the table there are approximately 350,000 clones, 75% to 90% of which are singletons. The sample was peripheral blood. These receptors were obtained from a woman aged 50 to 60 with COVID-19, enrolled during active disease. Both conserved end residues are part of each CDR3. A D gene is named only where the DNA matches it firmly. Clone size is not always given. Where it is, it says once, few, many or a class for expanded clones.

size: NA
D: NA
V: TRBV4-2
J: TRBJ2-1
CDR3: CASSQDEGLSSYNEQFF
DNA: TGTGCCAGCAGCCAAGACGAAGGACTTTCCTCCTACAATGAGCAGTTCTTC

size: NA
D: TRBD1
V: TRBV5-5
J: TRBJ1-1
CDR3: CASQLLGQGGTEAFF
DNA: TGTGCCAGCCAACTTCTGGGACAGGGAGGCACTGAAGCTTTCTTT

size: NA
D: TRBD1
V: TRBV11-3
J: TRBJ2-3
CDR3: CASSQRDRKSDTQYF
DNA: TGTGCCAGCAGCCAACGGGACAGGAAATCAGATACGCAGTATTTT

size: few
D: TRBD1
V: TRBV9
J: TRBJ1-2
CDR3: CASSYGTGNGYTF
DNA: TGTGCCAGCAGCTACGGGACAGGGAATGGCTACACCTTC

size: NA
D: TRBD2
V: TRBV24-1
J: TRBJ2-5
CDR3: CATSDLPGTSGPWGAETQYF
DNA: TGTGCCACCAGTGATCTACCCGGGACTAGCGGTCCTTGGGGGGCTGAGACCCAGTACTTC

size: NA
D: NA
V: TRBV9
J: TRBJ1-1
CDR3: CASSAHGLNTEAFF
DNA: TGTGCCAGCAGCGCCCACGGGTTGAACACTGAAGCTTTCTTT

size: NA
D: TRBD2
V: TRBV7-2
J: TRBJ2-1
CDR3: CASSFFGLAGVSNEQFF
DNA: TGTGCCAGCAGCTTCTTCGGGCTAGCGGGAGTAAGCAATGAGCAGTTCTTC

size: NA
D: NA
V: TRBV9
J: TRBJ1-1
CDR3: CASSVGTRRGRGKDTEAFF
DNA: TGTGCCAGCAGCGTAGGCACGAGAAGGGGGAGAGGGAAGGACACTGAAGCTTTCTTT

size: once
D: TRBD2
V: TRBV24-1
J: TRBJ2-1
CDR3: CATSRGGPSYNEQFF
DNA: TGTGCCACCAGTCGGGGGGGGCCCTCCTACAATGAGCAGTTCTTC

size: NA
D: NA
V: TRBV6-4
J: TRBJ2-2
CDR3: CASSLTVPGELFF
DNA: TGTGCCAGCAGCTTGACAGTGCCCGGGGAGCTGTTTTTT

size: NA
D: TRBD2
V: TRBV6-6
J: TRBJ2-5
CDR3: CASSFGTSGAQETQYF
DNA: TGTGCCAGCAGTTTCGGGACTAGCGGGGCCCAAGAGACCCAGTACTTC

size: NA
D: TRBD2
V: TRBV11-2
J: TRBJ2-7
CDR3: CASSLEGRTSGRARGYEQYF
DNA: TGTGCCAGCAGCTTAGAGGGGCGGACTAGCGGGAGGGCAAGGGGGTACGAGCAGTACTTC

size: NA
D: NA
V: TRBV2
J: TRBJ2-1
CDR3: CASSSNRGPYNEQFF
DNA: TGTGCCAGCAGTTCAAACCGCGGGCCTTACAATGAGCAGTTCTTC

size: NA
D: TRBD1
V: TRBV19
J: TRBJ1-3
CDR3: CASRPDRAGNTIYF
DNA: TGTGCCAGTAGACCGGACAGGGCTGGAAACACCATATATTTT

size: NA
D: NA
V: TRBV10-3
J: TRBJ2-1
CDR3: CAHGTGEGEQFF
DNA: TGTGCCCATGGGACGGGAGAGGGTGAGCAGTTCTTC

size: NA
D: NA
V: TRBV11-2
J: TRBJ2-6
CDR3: CASSTRAGANVLTF
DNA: TGTGCCAGCAGCACCCGGGCTGGGGCCAACGTCCTGACTTTC

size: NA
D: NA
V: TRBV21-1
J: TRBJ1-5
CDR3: CASSTRPQHF
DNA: TGTGCCAGCAGCACCCGGCCCCAGCATTTT

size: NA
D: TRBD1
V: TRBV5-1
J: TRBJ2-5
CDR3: CASSPGDRGSETQYF
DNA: TGCGCCAGCAGCCCTGGGGACAGGGGCTCGGAGACCCAGTACTTC

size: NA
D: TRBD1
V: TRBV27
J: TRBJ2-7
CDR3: CASSPGTGGWYEQYF
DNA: TGTGCCAGCAGCCCGGGGACAGGGGGTTGGTACGAGCAGTACTTC

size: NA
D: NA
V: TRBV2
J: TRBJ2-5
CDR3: CASSYQETQYF
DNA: TGTGCCAGCAGCTACCAAGAGACCCAGTACTTC

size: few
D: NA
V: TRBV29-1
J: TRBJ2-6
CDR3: CSVEGAFSGANVLTF
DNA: TGCAGCGTTGAAGGGGCCTTCTCTGGGGCCAACGTCCTGACTTTC

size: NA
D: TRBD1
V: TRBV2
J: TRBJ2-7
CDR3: CASSAKGQGWNEQYF
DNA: TGTGCCAGCAGTGCCAAAGGACAGGGTTGGAACGAGCAGTACTTC

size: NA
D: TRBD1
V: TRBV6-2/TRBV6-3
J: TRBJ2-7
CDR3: CASSYSRTGPQGNEQYF
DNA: TGTGCCAGCAGTTACTCGAGGACAGGCCCCCAGGGGAACGAGCAGTACTTC

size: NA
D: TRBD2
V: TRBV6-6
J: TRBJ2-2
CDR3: CASSERERFTGELFF
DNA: TGTGCCAGCAGCGAGCGGGAGAGGTTCACCGGGGAGCTGTTTTTT